This T cell receptor beta chain was sequenced in a study of blood T cell repertoires in COVID-19. Study-wide background: COVID-19 samples collected from the United States, Italy and Spain covered acute and convalescent phases.

This clone is a singleton in its sample. Source study methods: Counts of nucleated cells, estimated from reference gene primer amplification, were obtained. Clones were sequenced by immunoSEQ multiplex PCR, and TCRdb holds only the in-frame ones, with some missing. D and trimming were read from the DNA, whereas the V and J calls and clone size are those reported in that table. The data show about 270,000 clones, with under 90% seen just once and about 9.1% held by the top ten. Sequencing was done on a sample of peripheral blood. This clonotype was sampled from a human donor in a cohort sampled during active COVID-19.

The CDR3 here is CASSRRGLGYTF. CDR3 nucleotides: TGTGCCAGCAGCCGGAGGGGGCTAGGCTACACCTTC. The chain recombines TRBV7-2 with TRBJ1-2; TRBD1 agrees at 7 bases. This CDR3 has 12 residues. After removal of 5 bases from V and 8 bases from J, the junction contained 5 bases not matched to a gene. Germline V gene sequence: CDR1 SGHTA, CDR2 FQGNSA. Full variable domain (missing parts from reference TRBV7-2 and TRBJ1-2): GAGVSQSPSNKVTEKGKDVELRCDPISGHTALYWYRQSLGQGLEFLIYFQGNSAPDKSGLPSDRFSAERTGGSVSTLTIQRTQQEDSAVYLCASSRRGLGYTFGSGTRLTVV.